These 4 T cell receptor beta chains were sequenced from one sample in a study of T cell responses to AZD1222 COVID-19 vaccine. Only in-frame clones appear in the TCRdb table, and some are missing; sequencing was by immunoSEQ multiplex PCR. Of 98,000 or so clones in the sample, around nine tenths were seen once. The source material was peripheral blood, sampled 28 days after the second AZD1222 dose. Source of these receptors: an adult who received the AZD1222 COVID-19 vaccine.

This clone occurred once. This rearrangement joins TRBV30 to TRBJ2-3; D possibly corresponds to TRBD2 (5 bases). CDR3 length: 16 residues. Germline CDR1 GTSNPN, CDR2 SVGIG (reference sequence). V was shortened by 2 bases and J by 4 bases, with 19 bases between the two germline ends. The CDR3 reads CAWSLWASKGADTQYF. CDR3 nucleotides: TGTGCCTGGAGTCTATGGGCTAGCAAGGGTGCAGATACGCAGTATTTT.

The chain recombines TRBV19 with TRBJ1-2, with D hard to call. This CDR3 spans 14 amino acids. Germline-derived CDR1 and CDR2 are LNHDA and SQIVND (reference sequence). V lost 1 base, J lost 2 bases, and 8 bases lay in between. This CDR3 is CASSIGPRNYGYTF. CDR3 nucleotides: TGTGCCAGTAGTATAGGACCGAGGAACTATGGCTACACCTTC.

The chain employs TRBV3-1 (or the pseudogene TRBV3-2) and TRBJ2-3; D perhaps matches TRBD2 (5 bases). The CDR3 runs to 13 residues. CDR1 and CDR2 (germline): LGHDT, YNNKEL (reference sequence). V was trimmed by 0 bases and J by 5 bases, leaving 6 bases between them. The CDR3 protein is CASSQDRGDTQYF. The CDR3 DNA reads TGTGCCAGCAGCCAAGATCGGGGAGATACGCAGTATTTT.

This clone was recorded only once. The chain couples TRBV10-3 to TRBJ1-1; D is unclear. This CDR3 contains 14 residues. Trimming took off 6 bases at V and 6 bases at J, with 17 bases between the two ends. Germline V gene lookup returns CDR1 ENHRY and CDR2 SYGVKD. The CDR3 protein is CAIRASTVSSEAFF. The CDR3 nucleotides read TGTGCCATCAGGGCGAGTACGGTGAGCTCTGAAGCTTTCTTT.